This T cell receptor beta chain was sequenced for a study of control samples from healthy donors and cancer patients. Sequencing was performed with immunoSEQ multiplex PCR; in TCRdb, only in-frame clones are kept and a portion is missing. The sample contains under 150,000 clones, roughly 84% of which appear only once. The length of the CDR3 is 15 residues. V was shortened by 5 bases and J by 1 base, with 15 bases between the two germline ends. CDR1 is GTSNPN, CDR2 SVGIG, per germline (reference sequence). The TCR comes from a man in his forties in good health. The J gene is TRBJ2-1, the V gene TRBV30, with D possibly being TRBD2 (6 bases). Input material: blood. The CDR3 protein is CAWARAGISYNEQFF. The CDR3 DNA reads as TGTGCCTGGGCTCGGGCGGGGATTTCCTACAATGAGCAGTTCTTC.